This T cell receptor (beta chain) stems from a study of blood T cell repertoires in COVID-19. Study-wide background: Samples came from the United States, Italy and Spain, spanning acute and convalescent COVID-19.

As handled by the study authors: It was from reference gene primer amplification that nucleated cell counts were estimated. Here immunoSEQ multiplex PCR was the method, and the copy in TCRdb shows in-frame clones only, minus some. The DNA was the basis for D and trimming; V, J and clone size are from that table. Of approximately 200,000 clones detected, 84% appear once; the ten largest clones hold about 7.8%. Trimming took 6 bases from V and 4 from J; bases not matched to a gene: 6. CDR1 and CDR2 from the germline V gene are MRHNA and SNTAGT. CDR3 length: 15 amino acids. Seattle enrolled patients during active infection and tracked them longitudinally.

The receptor was isolated from an elderly woman with COVID-19, enrolled during active disease. V gene TRBV6-4 combines with J gene TRBJ2-1; 10 bases map to TRBD2. The sample taken for sequencing was peripheral blood. CDR3 DNA: TGTGCCAGCAGCCAGATAGCGGGAGGTTACAATGAGCAGTTCTTC. Protein: CASSQIAGGYNEQFF.